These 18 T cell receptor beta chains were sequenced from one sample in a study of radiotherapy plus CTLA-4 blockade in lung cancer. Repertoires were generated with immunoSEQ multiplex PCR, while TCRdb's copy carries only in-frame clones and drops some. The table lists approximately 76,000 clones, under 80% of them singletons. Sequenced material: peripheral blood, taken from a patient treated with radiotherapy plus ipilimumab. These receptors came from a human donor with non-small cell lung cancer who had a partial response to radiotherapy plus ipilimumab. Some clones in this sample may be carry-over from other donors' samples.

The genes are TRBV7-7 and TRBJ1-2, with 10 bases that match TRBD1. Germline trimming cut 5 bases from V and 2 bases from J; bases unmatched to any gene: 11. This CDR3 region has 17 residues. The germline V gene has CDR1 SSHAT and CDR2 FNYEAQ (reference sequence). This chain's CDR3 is CASSKRQGASSNYGYTF. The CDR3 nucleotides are TGTGCCAGCAGCAAAAGACAGGGGGCATCTAGCAACTATGGCTACACCTTC.

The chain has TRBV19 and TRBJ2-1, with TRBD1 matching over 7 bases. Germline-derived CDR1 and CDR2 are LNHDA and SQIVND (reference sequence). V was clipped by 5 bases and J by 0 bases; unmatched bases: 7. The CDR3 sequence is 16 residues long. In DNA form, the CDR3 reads TGTGCCAGTAGTTCAATCGGGACAGCCTCCTACAATGAGCAGTTCTTC. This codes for CASSSIGTASYNEQFF.

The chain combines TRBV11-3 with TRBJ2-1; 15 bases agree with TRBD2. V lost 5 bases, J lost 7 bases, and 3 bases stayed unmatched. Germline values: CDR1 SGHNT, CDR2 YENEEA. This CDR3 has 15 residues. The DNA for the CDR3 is TGTGCCAGCAGCCCCGGGACTAGCGGGAGGAATGAGCAGTTCTTC. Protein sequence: CASSPGTSGRNEQFF.

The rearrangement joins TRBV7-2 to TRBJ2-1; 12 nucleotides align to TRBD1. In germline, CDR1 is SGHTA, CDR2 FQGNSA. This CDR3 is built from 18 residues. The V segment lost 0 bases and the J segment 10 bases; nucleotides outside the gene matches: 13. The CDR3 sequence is CASSLAGDRGPVKREQFF. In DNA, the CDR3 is TGTGCCAGCAGCTTAGCGGGGGACAGGGGGCCGGTTAAACGGGAGCAGTTCTTC. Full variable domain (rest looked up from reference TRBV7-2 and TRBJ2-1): GAGVSQSPSNKVTEKGKDVELRCDPISGHTALYWYRQSLGQGLEFLIYFQGNSAPDKSGLPSDRFSAERTGGSVSTLTIQRTQQEDSAVYLCASSLAGDRGPVKREQFFGPGTRLTVL.

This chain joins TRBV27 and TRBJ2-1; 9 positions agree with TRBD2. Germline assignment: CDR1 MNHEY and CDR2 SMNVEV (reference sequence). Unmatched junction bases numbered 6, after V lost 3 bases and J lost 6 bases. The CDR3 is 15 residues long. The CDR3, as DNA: TGTGCCAGCAGTTTTCGGAGGCGGGGGGGCAATGAGCAGTTCTTC. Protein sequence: CASSFRRRGGNEQFF.

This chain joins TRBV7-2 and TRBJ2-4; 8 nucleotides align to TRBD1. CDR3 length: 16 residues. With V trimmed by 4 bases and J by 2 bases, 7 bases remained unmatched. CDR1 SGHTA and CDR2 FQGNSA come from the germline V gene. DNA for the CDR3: TGTGCCAGCAGCTCACCCGGGACAGGACCCAAAAACATTCAGTACTTC. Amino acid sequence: CASSSPGTGPKNIQYF.

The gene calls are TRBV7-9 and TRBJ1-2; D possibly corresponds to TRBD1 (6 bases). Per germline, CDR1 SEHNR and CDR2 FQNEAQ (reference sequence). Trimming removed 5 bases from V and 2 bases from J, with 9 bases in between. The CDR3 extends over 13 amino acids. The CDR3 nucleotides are TGTGCCAGCAGCCACGGACAGAACTATGGCTACACCTTC. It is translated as CASSHGQNYGYTF. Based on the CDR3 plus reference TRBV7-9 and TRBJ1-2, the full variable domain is DTGVSQNPRHKITKRGQNVTFRCDPISEHNRLYWYRQTLGQGPEFLTYFQNEAQLEKSRLLSDRFSAERPKGSFSTLEIQRTEQGDSAMYLCASSHGQNYGYTFGSGTRLTVV.

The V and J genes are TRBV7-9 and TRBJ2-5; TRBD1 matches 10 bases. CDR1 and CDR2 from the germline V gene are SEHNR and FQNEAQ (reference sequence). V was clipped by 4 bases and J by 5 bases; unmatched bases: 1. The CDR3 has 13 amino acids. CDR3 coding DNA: TGTGCCAGCAGCTGGGACAGGGGTGAGACCCAGTACTTC. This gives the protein CASSWDRGETQYF.

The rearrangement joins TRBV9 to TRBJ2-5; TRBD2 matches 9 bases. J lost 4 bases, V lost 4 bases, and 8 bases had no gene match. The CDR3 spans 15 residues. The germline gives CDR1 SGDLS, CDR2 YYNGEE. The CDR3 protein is CASSPRTSALETQYF. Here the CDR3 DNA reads TGTGCCAGCAGCCCCCGGACTAGCGCTTTAGAGACCCAGTACTTC.

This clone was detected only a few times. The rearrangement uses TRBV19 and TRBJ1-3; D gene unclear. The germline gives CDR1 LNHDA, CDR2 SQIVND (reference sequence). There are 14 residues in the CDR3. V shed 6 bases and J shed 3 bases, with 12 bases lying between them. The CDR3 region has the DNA TGTGCCAGTAGCGAAGAGGTAATTGGAAACACCATATATTTT. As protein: CASSEEVIGNTIYF.

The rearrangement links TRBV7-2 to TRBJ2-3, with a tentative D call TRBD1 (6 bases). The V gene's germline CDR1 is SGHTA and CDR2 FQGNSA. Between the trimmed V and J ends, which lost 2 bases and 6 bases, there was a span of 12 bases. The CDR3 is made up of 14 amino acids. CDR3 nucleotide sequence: TGTGCCAGCAGCTTAAACATGGGGGCGGATACGCAGTATTTT. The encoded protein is CASSLNMGADTQYF.

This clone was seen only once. The CDR3 nucleotides are TGTGCCAGCAGCTTTGGTGGCGGGAGTGGCACAGATACGCAGTATTTT. Its protein product is CASSFGGGSGTDTQYF. The chain carries TRBV7-2 and TRBJ2-3; 7 nucleotides agree with TRBD2. After removal of 3 bases from V and 1 base from J, the junction contained 7 bases not matched to a gene. The CDR3 has 16 amino acids. The V gene's germline CDR1 is SGHTA and CDR2 FQGNSA. Together with reference TRBV7-2 and TRBJ2-3, the CDR3 gives the full variable domain: GAGVSQSPSNKVTEKGKDVELRCDPISGHTALYWYRQSLGQGLEFLIYFQGNSAPDKSGLPSDRFSAERTGGSVSTLTIQRTQQEDSAVYLCASSFGGGSGTDTQYFGPGTRLTVL.

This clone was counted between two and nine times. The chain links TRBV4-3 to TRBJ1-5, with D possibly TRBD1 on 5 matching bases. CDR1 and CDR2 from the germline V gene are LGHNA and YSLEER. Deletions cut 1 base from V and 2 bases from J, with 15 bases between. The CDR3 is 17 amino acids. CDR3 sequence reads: CASSQAWGGRGNQPQHF. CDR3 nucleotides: TGCGCCAGCAGCCAAGCCTGGGGCGGGAGGGGCAATCAGCCCCAGCATTTT.

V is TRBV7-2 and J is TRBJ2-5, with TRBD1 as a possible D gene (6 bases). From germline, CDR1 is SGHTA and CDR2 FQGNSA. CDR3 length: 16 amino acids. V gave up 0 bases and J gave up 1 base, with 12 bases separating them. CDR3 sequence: CASSLAGRGIQETQYF. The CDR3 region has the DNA TGTGCCAGCAGCTTAGCGGGCAGGGGTATCCAAGAGACCCAGTACTTC.

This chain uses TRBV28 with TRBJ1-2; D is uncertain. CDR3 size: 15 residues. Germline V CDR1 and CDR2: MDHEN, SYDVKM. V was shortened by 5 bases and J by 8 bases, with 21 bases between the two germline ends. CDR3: CASSLLRGGNTGYTF. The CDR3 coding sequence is TGTGCCAGCAGTCTCCTCCGGGGAGGGAATACGGGCTACACCTTC.

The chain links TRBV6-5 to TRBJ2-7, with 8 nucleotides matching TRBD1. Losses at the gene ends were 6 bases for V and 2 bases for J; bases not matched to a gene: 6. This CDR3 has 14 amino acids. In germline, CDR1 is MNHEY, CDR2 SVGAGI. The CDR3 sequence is CASRSQGQAYEQYF. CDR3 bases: TGTGCCAGCAGATCCCAGGGACAGGCCTACGAGCAGTACTTC.

In nucleotides, the CDR3 is TGTGCCAGCAGCCCAGCGCGGGGCACAGATACGCAGTATTTT. This translates into CASSPARGTDTQYF. The V gene is TRBV9, the J gene TRBJ2-3, with D tentatively TRBD2 (5 bases). There are 14 residues in the CDR3. Germline values: CDR1 SGDLS, CDR2 YYNGEE. Trimming removed 4 bases from V and 1 base from J, with 10 bases in between.

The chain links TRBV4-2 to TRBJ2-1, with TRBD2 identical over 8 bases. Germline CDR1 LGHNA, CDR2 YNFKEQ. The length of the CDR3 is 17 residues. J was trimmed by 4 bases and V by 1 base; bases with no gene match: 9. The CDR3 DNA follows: TGTGCCAGCAGCCAAGGTACACGGGGGGGCGGTTACAATGAGCAGTTCTTC. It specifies CASSQGTRGGGYNEQFF.